What follows are 11 T cell receptor beta chains derived from one specimen sequenced in a study of blood T cell repertoires in COVID-19. The table came from immunoSEQ multiplex PCR; TCRdb's copy has only in-frame clones and leaves some out. The sample lists around 150,000 clones, roughly 89% seen once, with about 4.3% in the top ten. Sequencing was done on a sample of peripheral blood. The source of these receptors is a woman in her thirties or forties with acute or convalescent COVID-19.

The rearrangement uses TRBV14 and TRBJ2-2; 15 nucleotides align to TRBD2. Trimming cost V 5 bases and J 6 bases; bases outside gene matches: 7. There are 17 residues in the CDR3. The germline V gene has CDR1 SGHDN and CDR2 FVKESK. The DNA of the CDR3 is TGTGCCAGCAGCAAGGGACTAGCGGGGGGACGGTCCGGGGAGCTGTTTTTT. Protein product: CASSKGLAGGRSGELFF.

The chain joins TRBV18 to TRBJ1-1; D is unclear. V was shortened by 3 bases and J by 1 base, with 9 bases between the two germline ends. The germline V gene has CDR1 KGHSH and CDR2 LQKENI. The CDR3 sequence is 14 residues long. This CDR3 reads CASSPPPGNTEAFF. CDR3 coding DNA: TGTGCCAGCTCACCCCCGCCAGGGAACACTGAAGCTTTCTTT.

The chain uses TRBV2 and TRBJ2-2; 7 bases are a match to TRBD2. The V gene's germline CDR1 is SNHLY and CDR2 FYNNEI. Trimming cost V 6 bases and J 4 bases; bases outside gene matches: 11. This CDR3 region has 16 residues. CDR3 loop: CASRPSGGSGTGELFF. Here the CDR3 DNA reads TGTGCCAGCAGACCGTCGGGGGGATCGGGCACCGGGGAGCTGTTTTTT. Drawing the rest from reference TRBV2 and TRBJ2-2, the complete variable domain is EPEVTQTPSHQVTQMGQEVILRCVPISNHLYFYWYRQILGQKVEFLVSFYNNEISEKSEIFDDQFSVERPDGSNFTLKIRSTKLEDSAMYFCASRPSGGSGTGELFFGEGSRLTVL.

The rearrangement uses TRBV6-2 or TRBV6-3 and TRBJ2-1, with D unclear. V lost 5 bases and J 6 bases, leaving 8 bases between the germline ends. The CDR3 has 12 amino acids. Germline CDR1 is MNHEY and CDR2 is SVGEGT. The CDR3 bases are TGTGCCAGCAGTCCCCTCAGCAATGAGCAGTTCTTC. Translation: CASSPLSNEQFF.

The chain's CDR3 is CASSRQGTYEQYF. As DNA, the CDR3 is TGTGCCAGCAGTCGTCAGGGCACCTACGAGCAGTACTTC. The chain couples TRBV27 to TRBJ2-7, with D possibly TRBD1 on 5 matching bases. Trimming stripped 5 bases from V and 2 bases from J, with 10 bases between. This CDR3 has 13 residues. Germline CDR1 is MNHEY and CDR2 is SMNVEV (reference sequence).

The chain combines TRBV24-1 with TRBJ1-1; the match to TRBD1 covers 8 bases. The CDR3 covers 12 residues. The trim removed 3 bases at V and 11 bases at J, leaving 4 bases unmatched. Germline V gene data show CDR1 as KGHDR and CDR2 as SFDVKD. CDR3 DNA sequence: TGTGCCACCAGTGATCGGACAGGGAAGGCTTTCTTT. This gives the protein CATSDRTGKAFF.

This clone was detected only a few times. The gene calls are TRBV4-1 and TRBJ2-7; tentative D call: TRBD2 (6 bases). The V and J ends lost 0 bases and 2 bases respectively, with 17 bases between them. Germline CDR1 is MGHRA and CDR2 is YSYEKL. This CDR3 is 17 amino acids long. This CDR3 reads CASSQDGDSITTYEQYF. The CDR3, as DNA: TGCGCCAGCAGCCAAGACGGGGACTCTATAACTACCTACGAGCAGTACTTC.

This clone turned up a few times. This chain uses TRBV11-2 with TRBJ1-4; D may be TRBD1 (5 bases). The CDR3 runs to 14 residues. CDR1 SGHAT and CDR2 FQNNGV come from the germline V gene. V lost 7 bases to trimming and J lost 6 bases, with 15 bases between them. CDR3 DNA sequence: TGTGCCAGCACCCTAAGACGGGGGGATGAAAAACTGTTTTTT. Residues: CASTLRRGDEKLFF.

V and J are TRBV30 and TRBJ2-1; D is unclear. V gave up 5 bases and J gave up 6 bases, with 14 bases separating them. The germline CDR1 and CDR2 sequences are GTSNPN and SVGIG (reference sequence). CDR3 length: 13 amino acids. The CDR3 DNA is TGTGCCTGGGGTTGGCGGAATACCAATGAGCAGTTCTTC. This gives the protein CAWGWRNTNEQFF.

The chain has TRBV7-2 and TRBJ1-2; TRBD1 matches at 7 bases. V trimming: 5 bases; J trimming: 3 bases; junction bases outside the gene matches: 3. The CDR3 length is 13 residues. The germline CDR1 and CDR2 sequences are SGHTA and FQGNSA. The CDR3 DNA is TGTGCCAGCAGCATTACAGGGGACTATGGCTACACCTTC. Translating gives CASSITGDYGYTF.

The table lists this clone with a count of one. The chain recombines TRBV14 with TRBJ2-1; the match to TRBD2 covers 12 bases. The J segment lost 0 bases and the V segment lost 4 bases, leaving 13 bases of the junction unmatched. CDR3 length: 20 residues. Germline assignment: CDR1 SGHDN and CDR2 FVKESK. The CDR3 DNA reads TGTGCCAGCAGCCCTAGCGGGAGGGCCAAGGGCTTAAGCTCCTACAATGAGCAGTTCTTC. Its translation: CASSPSGRAKGLSSYNEQFF.